These T cell receptor beta chains were read from a single sample in a study of T-cell reconstitution after alpha-beta-depleted transplantation in children. MiXCR was run by TCRdb on the PCR reads, yielding one entry per CDR3 protein. Here the sample spans hundreds of thousands of distinct CDR3 sequences, approximately 13% being singletons. Specimen: PBMCs from the stem cell graft donor, collected from the stem cell graft. The source is a human donor who donated a stem cell graft to a child with combined immunodeficiency. Both conserved end residues are part of each CDR3. The D gene is left open where the match is weak. Clone size, where shown, is once, few, many, or a class for clones that have expanded.

size,V,D,J,CDR3,DNA
many,TRBV29-1,TRBD2,TRBJ2-1,CSVEGVGGMNEQFF,TGCAGCGTTGAGGGAGTGGGAGGGATGAATGAGCAGTTCTTC
few,TRBV6-2/TRBV6-3,NA,TRBJ2-2,CASKRKGTRNTGELFF,TGTGCCAGCAAAAGAAAGGGGACAAGGAACACCGGGGAGCTGTTTTTT
few,TRBV12-3/TRBV12-4,NA,TRBJ2-7,CASSLARNYEQYF,TGTGCCAGCAGTTTGGCGCGAAACTACGAGCAGTACTTC
NA,TRBV6-1,NA,TRBJ1-6,CASSEVGFRNSPLHF,TGTGCCAGCAGTGAAGTGGGATTTCGGAATTCACCCCTCCACTTT
NA,TRBV7-9,NA,TRBJ1-6,CASSLDARINSPLHF,TGTGCCAGCAGCTTAGACGCACGGATTAATTCACCCCTCCACTTT
NA,TRBV9,NA,TRBJ2-4,CASSTDTKNIQYF,TGTGCCAGCAGCACGGACACAAAAAACATTCAGTACTTC
NA,TRBV30,NA,TRBJ2-1,CAWSPSREQFF,TGTGCCTGGAGCCCTTCAAGGGAGCAGTTCTTC
NA,TRBV6-2/TRBV6-3,NA,TRBJ2-3,CASSYVLLDTQYF,TGTGCCAGCAGTTACGTACTCCTAGATACGCAGTATTTT
many,TRBV27,NA,TRBJ1-1,CASSSDRLTFKAFF,TGTGCCAGCAGTTCGGACAGACTGACCTTCAAAGCTTTCTTT
few,TRBV24-1,NA,TRBJ2-1,CATSDFAYPGVDEQFF,TGTGCCACCAGTGATTTTGCGTACCCGGGGGTCGATGAGCAGTTCTTC
many,TRBV28,NA,TRBJ2-5,CASSLSGLETQYF,TGTGCCAGCAGTTTAAGTGGGCTTGAGACCCAGTACTTC